This T cell receptor beta chain was captured by sequencing in a study of blood T cell repertoires in COVID-19. Overall study context: Italy, Spain and the United States were the sources of the convalescent and acute COVID-19 samples. PBMCs, B-cell-depleted T cells, or T cells provided the cDNA or gDNA that made up the material.

Trimming took 4 bases from V and 5 from J; bases not matched to a gene: 8. Germline-derived CDR1 and CDR2 are SGHRS and YFSETQ. The CDR3 runs 14 residues. In the study's own analysis: Reference gene primer amplification in the assay estimated nucleated cell counts. Profiled with immunoSEQ multiplex PCR; TCRdb holds only in-frame clones, not every one. That table supplies the V and J calls and clone size; D and trimming were determined from the DNA. The sample records some 100,000 clones, approximately 88% being singletons. The material sequenced was peripheral blood. This chain joins TRBV5-1 and TRBJ2-7; 8 bases align to TRBD2. This clonotype was obtained from a woman aged 55-70 years with acute or convalescent COVID-19. Here the CDR3 reads CASSASGSSNEQYV. For the CDR3, the DNA is TGCGCCAGCAGCGCCAGCGGGAGTTCGAACGAGCAGTACGTC.